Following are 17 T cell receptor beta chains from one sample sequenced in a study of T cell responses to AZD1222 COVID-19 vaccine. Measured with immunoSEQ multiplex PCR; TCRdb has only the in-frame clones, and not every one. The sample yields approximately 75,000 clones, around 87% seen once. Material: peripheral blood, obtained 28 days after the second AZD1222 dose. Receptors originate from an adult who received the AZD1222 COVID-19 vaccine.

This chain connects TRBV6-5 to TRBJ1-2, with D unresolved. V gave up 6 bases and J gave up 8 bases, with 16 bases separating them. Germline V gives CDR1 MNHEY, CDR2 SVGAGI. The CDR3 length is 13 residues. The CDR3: CASRAGLLGGYTF. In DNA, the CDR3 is TGTGCCAGCAGGGCGGGCCTCCTGGGAGGCTACACCTTC.

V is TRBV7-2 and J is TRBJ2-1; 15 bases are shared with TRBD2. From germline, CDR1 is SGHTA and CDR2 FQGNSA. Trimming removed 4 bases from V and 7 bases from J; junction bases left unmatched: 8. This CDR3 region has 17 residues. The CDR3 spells CASSSSVGLAGGNEQFF. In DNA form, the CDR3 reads TGTGCCAGCAGCTCTAGTGTGGGACTAGCGGGGGGTAATGAGCAGTTCTTC.

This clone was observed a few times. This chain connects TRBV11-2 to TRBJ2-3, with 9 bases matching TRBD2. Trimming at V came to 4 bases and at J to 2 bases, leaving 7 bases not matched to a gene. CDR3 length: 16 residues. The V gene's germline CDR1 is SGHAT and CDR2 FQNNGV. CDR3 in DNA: TGTGCCAGCAGCTCAGCCGGGACTAGCATCACAGATACGCAGTATTTT. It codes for CASSSAGTSITDTQYF.

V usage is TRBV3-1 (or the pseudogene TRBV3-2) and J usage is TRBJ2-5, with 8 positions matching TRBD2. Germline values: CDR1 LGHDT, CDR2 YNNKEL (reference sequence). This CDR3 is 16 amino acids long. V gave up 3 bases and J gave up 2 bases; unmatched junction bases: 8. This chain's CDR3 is CASSQLAGGRQETQYF. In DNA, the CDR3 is TGTGCCAGCAGCCAGCTCGCGGGGGGCAGACAAGAGACCCAGTACTTC.

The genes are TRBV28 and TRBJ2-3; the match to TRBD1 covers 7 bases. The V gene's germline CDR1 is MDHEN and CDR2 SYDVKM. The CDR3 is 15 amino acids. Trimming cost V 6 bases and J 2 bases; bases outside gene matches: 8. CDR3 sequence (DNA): TGTGCCAGCAGCGCCCCGGACAGGACCACAGATACGCAGTATTTT. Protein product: CASSAPDRTTDTQYF.

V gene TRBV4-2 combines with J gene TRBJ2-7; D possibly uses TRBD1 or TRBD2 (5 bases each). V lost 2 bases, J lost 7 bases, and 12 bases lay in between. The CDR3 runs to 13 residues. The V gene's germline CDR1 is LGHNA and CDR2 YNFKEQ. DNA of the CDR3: TGTGCCAGCAGCCAAAACTCAGAGGGGGAGCAGTACTTC. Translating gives CASSQNSEGEQYF.

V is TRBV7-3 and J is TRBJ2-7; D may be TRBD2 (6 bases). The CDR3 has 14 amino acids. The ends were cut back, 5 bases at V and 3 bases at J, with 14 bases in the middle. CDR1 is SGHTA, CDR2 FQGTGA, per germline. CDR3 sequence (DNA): TGTGCCAGCAGCCCTCGGGGGTCCCTCTACGAGCAGTACTTC. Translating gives CASSPRGSLYEQYF.

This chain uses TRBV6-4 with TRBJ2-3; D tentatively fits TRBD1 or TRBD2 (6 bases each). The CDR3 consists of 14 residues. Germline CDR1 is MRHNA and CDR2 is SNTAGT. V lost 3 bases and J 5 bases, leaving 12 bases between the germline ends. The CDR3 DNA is TGTGCCAGCAGTGAAGGAGGGGGTGGAGATACGCAGTATTTT. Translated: CASSEGGGGDTQYF.

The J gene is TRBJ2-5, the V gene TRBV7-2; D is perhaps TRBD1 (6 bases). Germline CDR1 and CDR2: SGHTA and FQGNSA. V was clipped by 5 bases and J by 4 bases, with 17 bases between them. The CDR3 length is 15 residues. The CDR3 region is CASSPSLGAGETQYF. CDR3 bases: TGTGCCAGCAGCCCATCCTTGGGGGCGGGAGAGACCCAGTACTTC.

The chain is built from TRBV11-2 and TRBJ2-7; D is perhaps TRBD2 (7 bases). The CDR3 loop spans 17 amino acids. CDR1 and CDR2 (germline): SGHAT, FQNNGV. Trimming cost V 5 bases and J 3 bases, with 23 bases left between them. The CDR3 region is CASSPFGGGQRRYEQYF. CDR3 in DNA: TGTGCCAGCAGCCCTTTTGGGGGGGGGCAGAGACGCTACGAGCAGTACTTC.

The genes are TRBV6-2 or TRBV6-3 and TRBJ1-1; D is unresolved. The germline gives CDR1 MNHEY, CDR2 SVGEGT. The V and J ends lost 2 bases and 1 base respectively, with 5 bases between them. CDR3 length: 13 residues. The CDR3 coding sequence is TGTGCCAGCAGTTACATACCGAACACTGAAGCTTTCTTT. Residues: CASSYIPNTEAFF.

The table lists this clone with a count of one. CDR3 coding DNA: TGTGCCAGCAGCTTAAATGTCGGGGGATCCGGGGAGCTGTTTTTT. It yields the protein CASSLNVGGSGELFF. V is TRBV7-2 and J is TRBJ2-2; D is perhaps TRBD2 (6 bases). Germline CDR1 is SGHTA and CDR2 is FQGNSA. Trimming stripped 2 bases from V and 6 bases from J, with 13 bases between. The CDR3 loop spans 15 amino acids. Using reference TRBV7-2 and TRBJ2-2 for the parts outside the CDR3, the full variable domain is GAGVSQSPSNKVTEKGKDVELRCDPISGHTALYWYRQSLGQGLEFLIYFQGNSAPDKSGLPSDRFSAERTGGSVSTLTIQRTQQEDSAVYLCASSLNVGGSGELFFGEGSRLTVL.

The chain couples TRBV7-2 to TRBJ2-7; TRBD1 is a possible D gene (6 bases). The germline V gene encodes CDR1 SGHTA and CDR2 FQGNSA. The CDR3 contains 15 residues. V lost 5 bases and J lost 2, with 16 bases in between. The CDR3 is CASSPGTGSAYEQYF. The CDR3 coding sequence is TGTGCCAGCAGCCCTGGAACAGGGAGTGCCTACGAGCAGTACTTC.

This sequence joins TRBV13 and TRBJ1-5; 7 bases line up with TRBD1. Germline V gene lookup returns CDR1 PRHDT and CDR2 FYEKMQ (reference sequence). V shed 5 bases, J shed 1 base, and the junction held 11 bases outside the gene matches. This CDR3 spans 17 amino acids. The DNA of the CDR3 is TGTGCCAGCAGCCACAAAAACAGGGGAGGGAGCAATCAGCCCCAGCATTTT. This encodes CASSHKNRGGSNQPQHF.

The DNA of the CDR3 is TGCGCCAGCAGCTTGGACGGGGGAAACACTGAAGCTTTCTTT. Its translation: CASSLDGGNTEAFF. The chain has TRBV5-1 and TRBJ1-1; perhaps TRBD1 as D (5 bases). Germline V lookup: CDR1 SGHRS, CDR2 YFSETQ. The length of the CDR3 is 14 residues. Trimming left V 0 bases short and J 2 bases short, with 8 bases between.

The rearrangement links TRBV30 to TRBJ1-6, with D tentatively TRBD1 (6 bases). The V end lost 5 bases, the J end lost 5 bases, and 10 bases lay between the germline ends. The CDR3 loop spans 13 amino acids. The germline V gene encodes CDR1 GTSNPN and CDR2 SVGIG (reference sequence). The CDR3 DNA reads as TGTGCCTGGGCGCAGGGGAATAATTCACCCCTCCACTTT. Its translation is CAWAQGNNSPLHF.

The CDR3 spells CASSLRQGQNTDTQYF. DNA of the CDR3: TGCGCCAGCAGCTTAAGACAGGGACAAAACACAGATACGCAGTATTTT. The chain combines TRBV5-1 with TRBJ2-3, with 7 bases that match TRBD1. Germline assignment: CDR1 SGHRS and CDR2 YFSETQ. The V segment lost 2 bases and the J segment 2 bases; nucleotides outside the gene matches: 8. The CDR3 extends over 16 amino acids.